The sequence of this TCR beta chain was determined in a study of blood T cell repertoires in COVID-19. Study context: Material from acute and convalescent COVID-19 was sourced from the United States, Italy and Spain.

Assay: immunoSEQ multiplex PCR; the TCRdb copy retains only in-frame clones and omits some. The sample lists around 140,000 clones, around 87% occurring once. Sequenced sample: PBMCs or T cells enriched from blood (not recorded which). This TCR was sampled from a woman in her 40s who had been exposed to COVID-19.

CDR3 in amino acids: CASSFSTGAYQPQHF. DNA of the CDR3: TGTGCCAGCAGTTTTTCCACAGGGGCGTATCAGCCCCAGCATTTT. The chain joins TRBV6-2 or TRBV6-3 to TRBJ1-5, with TRBD1 matching 7 bases. The CDR3 totals 15 residues. Looked up from germline, CDR1 is MNHEY and CDR2 is SVGEGT. The V segment lost 4 bases and the J segment 5 bases; nucleotides outside the gene matches: 8.